Listed below are T cell receptor beta chains from one sample, sequenced in a study of control samples from healthy donors and cancer patients. The table came from immunoSEQ multiplex PCR; TCRdb's copy has only in-frame clones and leaves some out. The sample shows almost 85,000 clones, 84% of them seen only once. The material sequenced was PBMCs. Source of these receptors: a man in his 60s with head and neck cancer. The CDR3 runs from the conserved cysteine through the conserved F or W. A D gene is named only where the DNA matches it firmly. Size values are once, few and many counts, or a class for expanded clones, and some rows have none.

v_gene: TRBV10-3; d_gene: NA; j_gene: TRBJ2-2; abundance: NA; CDR3aa: CAISEYPTGELFF; CDR3nt: TGTGCCATCAGTGAATACCCGACCGGGGAGCTGTTTTTT
v_gene: TRBV18; d_gene: TRBD1; j_gene: TRBJ2-7; abundance: NA; CDR3aa: CASSHGTALYEQYF; CDR3nt: TGTGCCAGCTCACACGGGACAGCCCTATACGAGCAGTACTTC
v_gene: TRBV6-5; d_gene: NA; j_gene: TRBJ2-1; abundance: few; CDR3aa: CASSYDWGAYNEQFF; CDR3nt: TGTGCCAGCAGTTACGATTGGGGAGCCTACAATGAGCAGTTCTTC
v_gene: TRBV14; d_gene: NA; j_gene: TRBJ2-7; abundance: NA; CDR3aa: CASSPQGLEQYF; CDR3nt: TGTGCCAGCAGTCCTCAGGGGCTGGAGCAGTACTTC
v_gene: TRBV27; d_gene: NA; j_gene: TRBJ1-4; abundance: NA; CDR3aa: CASSLWVPAPGVANEKLFF; CDR3nt: TGTGCCAGCAGTTTATGGGTACCGGCACCAGGGGTGGCTAATGAAAAACTGTTTTTT
v_gene: TRBV30; d_gene: NA; j_gene: TRBJ1-2; abundance: few; CDR3aa: CAWSVSRTVNTF; CDR3nt: TGTGCCTGGAGTGTATCCAGGACGGTTAACACCTTC
v_gene: TRBV19; d_gene: NA; j_gene: TRBJ2-1; abundance: NA; CDR3aa: CASSMGQVVPDEQFF; CDR3nt: TGTGCCAGTAGTATGGGGCAGGTAGTGCCCGATGAGCAGTTCTTC
v_gene: TRBV4-1; d_gene: NA; j_gene: TRBJ1-5; abundance: NA; CDR3aa: CASSQDAGLRALNQPQHF; CDR3nt: TGCGCCAGCAGCCAAGATGCGGGTCTCAGGGCACTTAATCAGCCCCAGCATTTT
v_gene: TRBV6-5; d_gene: TRBD1; j_gene: TRBJ1-1; abundance: few; CDR3aa: CASRGQGAGNTEAFF; CDR3nt: TGTGCCAGCAGGGGACAGGGGGCAGGGAACACTGAAGCTTTCTTT
v_gene: TRBV4-1; d_gene: TRBD2; j_gene: TRBJ2-7; abundance: once; CDR3aa: CASSQGAGLAGSEQYF; CDR3nt: TGCGCCAGCAGCCAAGGGGCTGGTCTAGCGGGAAGCGAGCAGTACTTC
v_gene: TRBV20-1; d_gene: NA; j_gene: TRBJ2-1; abundance: NA; CDR3aa: CSASSSDEQFF; CDR3nt: TGCAGTGCTAGCTCGAGTGATGAGCAGTTCTTC
v_gene: TRBV3-1/TRBV3-2; d_gene: NA; j_gene: TRBJ2-6; abundance: NA; CDR3aa: CASSQLPPPGANVLTF; CDR3nt: TGTGCCAGCAGCCAACTCCCTCCCCCTGGGGCCAACGTCCTGACTTTC
v_gene: TRBV10-1; d_gene: TRBD2; j_gene: TRBJ2-3; abundance: NA; CDR3aa: CASSTAGGPTDTDTQYF; CDR3nt: TGCGCCAGCAGTACCGCGGGAGGGCCCACGGATACAGATACGCAGTATTTT
v_gene: TRBV6-5; d_gene: NA; j_gene: TRBJ2-3; abundance: once; CDR3aa: CASSYSRLVADTQYF; CDR3nt: TGTGCCAGCAGTTACTCACGACTAGTTGCCGATACGCAGTATTTT
v_gene: TRBV19; d_gene: NA; j_gene: TRBJ2-7; abundance: once; CDR3aa: CASSMGTGSLYEQYF; CDR3nt: TGTGCCAGTAGTATGGGTACAGGGTCGTTGTACGAGCAGTACTTC
v_gene: TRBV5-1; d_gene: TRBD1; j_gene: TRBJ1-1; abundance: NA; CDR3aa: CASSQGQGWSAEAFF; CDR3nt: TGCGCCAGCAGCCAGGGACAGGGTTGGTCTGCTGAAGCTTTCTTT
v_gene: TRBV28; d_gene: NA; j_gene: TRBJ2-3; abundance: few; CDR3aa: CASSFRTFSTDTQYF; CDR3nt: TGTGCCAGCAGTTTTAGGACATTTAGCACAGATACGCAGTATTTT
v_gene: TRBV2; d_gene: TRBD2; j_gene: TRBJ2-5; abundance: NA; CDR3aa: CASRVSGREETQYF; CDR3nt: TGTGCCAGCAGAGTAAGCGGGAGGGAAGAGACCCAGTACTTC
v_gene: TRBV2; d_gene: NA; j_gene: TRBJ2-1; abundance: NA; CDR3aa: CASSNGREFTNEQFF; CDR3nt: TGTGCCAGCAGTAATGGCCGGGAGTTTACTAATGAGCAGTTCTTC
v_gene: TRBV4-1; d_gene: NA; j_gene: TRBJ1-5; abundance: few; CDR3aa: CASSQVLSLQPQHF; CDR3nt: TGCGCCAGCAGCCAAGTGTTGTCTCTGCAGCCCCAGCATTTT
v_gene: TRBV13; d_gene: NA; j_gene: TRBJ1-3; abundance: NA; CDR3aa: CASANQGGNTIYF; CDR3nt: TGTGCCAGCGCGAACCAGGGCGGAAACACCATATATTTT
v_gene: TRBV5-1; d_gene: NA; j_gene: TRBJ2-1; abundance: NA; CDR3aa: CASSPGQIYNEQFF; CDR3nt: TGCGCCAGCAGCCCAGGTCAGATCTACAATGAGCAGTTCTTC
v_gene: TRBV6-5; d_gene: TRBD1; j_gene: TRBJ1-1; abundance: NA; CDR3aa: CASSSSQQGSEAFF; CDR3nt: TGTGCCAGCAGCTCATCACAACAGGGGAGTGAAGCTTTCTTT
v_gene: TRBV6-1; d_gene: TRBD2; j_gene: TRBJ2-7; abundance: NA; CDR3aa: CASSGMAGGFSYEQYF; CDR3nt: TGTGCCAGCAGTGGGATGGCGGGAGGTTTCTCCTACGAGCAGTACTTC
v_gene: TRBV2; d_gene: NA; j_gene: TRBJ2-3; abundance: NA; CDR3aa: CASSGQTDTQYF; CDR3nt: TGTGCCAGCAGTGGGCAGACAGATACGCAGTATTTT
v_gene: TRBV11-3; d_gene: TRBD1; j_gene: TRBJ1-1; abundance: few; CDR3aa: CASSGGGLTGGNTEAFF; CDR3nt: TGTGCCAGCAGCGGTGGGGGTTTGACAGGGGGCAACACTGAAGCTTTCTTT
v_gene: TRBV10-3; d_gene: TRBD2; j_gene: TRBJ2-3; abundance: NA; CDR3aa: CAISPSGYTDTQYF; CDR3nt: TGTGCCATCAGTCCTAGCGGATACACAGATACGCAGTATTTT
v_gene: TRBV28; d_gene: NA; j_gene: TRBJ2-7; abundance: few; CDR3aa: CATGTPAVGEQYF; CDR3nt: TGTGCCACTGGGACCCCGGCGGTCGGCGAGCAGTACTTC
v_gene: TRBV20-1; d_gene: NA; j_gene: TRBJ2-3; abundance: NA; CDR3aa: CSASSLTSDNTDTQYF; CDR3nt: TGCAGTGCTAGTTCCCTGACTAGTGATAACACAGATACGCAGTATTTT